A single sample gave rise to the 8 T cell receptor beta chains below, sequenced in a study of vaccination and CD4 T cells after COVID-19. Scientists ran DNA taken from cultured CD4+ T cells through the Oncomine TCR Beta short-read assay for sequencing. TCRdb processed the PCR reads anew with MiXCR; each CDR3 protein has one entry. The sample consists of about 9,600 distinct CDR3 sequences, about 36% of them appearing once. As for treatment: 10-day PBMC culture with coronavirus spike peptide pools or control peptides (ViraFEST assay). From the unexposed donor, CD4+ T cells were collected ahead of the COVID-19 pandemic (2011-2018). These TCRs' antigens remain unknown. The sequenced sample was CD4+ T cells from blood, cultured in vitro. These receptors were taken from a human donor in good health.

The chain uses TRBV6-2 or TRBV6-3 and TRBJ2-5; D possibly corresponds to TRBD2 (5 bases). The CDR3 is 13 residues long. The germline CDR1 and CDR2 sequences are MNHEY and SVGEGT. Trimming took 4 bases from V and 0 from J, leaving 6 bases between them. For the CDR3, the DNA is TGTGCCAGCAGTTTGGACTACCAAGAGACCCAGTACTTC. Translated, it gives CASSLDYQETQYF.

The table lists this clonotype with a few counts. For the CDR3, the DNA is TGTGCCAGTAGGGACAGGGGGTCACCCCTCCACTTT. Protein product: CASRDRGSPLHF. The rearrangement joins TRBV19 to TRBJ1-6; TRBD1 matches 10 bases. J lost 10 bases, V lost 6 bases, and 0 bases had no gene match. The germline V gene has CDR1 LNHDA and CDR2 SQIVND (reference sequence). The CDR3 has 12 amino acids.

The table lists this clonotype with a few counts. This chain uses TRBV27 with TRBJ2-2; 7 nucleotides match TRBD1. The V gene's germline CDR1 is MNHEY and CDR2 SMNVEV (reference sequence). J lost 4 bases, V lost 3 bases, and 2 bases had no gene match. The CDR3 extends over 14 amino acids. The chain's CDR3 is CASSFQGVTGELFF. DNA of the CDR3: TGTGCCAGCAGTTTCCAGGGGGTCACCGGGGAGCTGTTTTTT.

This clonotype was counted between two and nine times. This CDR3 is CASSSSTGGEQYF. In nucleotides, the CDR3 is TGTGCCAGCAGTTCCAGCACAGGGGGCGAGCAGTACTTC. V usage is TRBV6-2 or TRBV6-3 and J usage is TRBJ2-7; 8 nucleotides match TRBD1. The germline CDR1 and CDR2 sequences are MNHEY and SVGEGT. The CDR3 has 13 amino acids. V was clipped by 4 bases and J by 6 bases; unmatched bases: 5.

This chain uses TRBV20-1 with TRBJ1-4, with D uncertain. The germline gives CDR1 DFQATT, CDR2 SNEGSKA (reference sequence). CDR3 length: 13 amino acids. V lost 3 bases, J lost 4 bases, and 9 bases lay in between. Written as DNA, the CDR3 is TGCAGTGCTAGGCTACTAAGTAATGAAAAACTGTTTTTT. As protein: CSARLLSNEKLFF.

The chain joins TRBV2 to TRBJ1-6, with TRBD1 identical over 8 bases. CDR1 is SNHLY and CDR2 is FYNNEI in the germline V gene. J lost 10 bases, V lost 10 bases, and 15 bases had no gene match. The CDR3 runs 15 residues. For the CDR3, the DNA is TGTGCCACCCGGACCGGACAGGGAAGTTACTCACCCCTCCACTTT. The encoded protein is CATRTGQGSYSPLHF.

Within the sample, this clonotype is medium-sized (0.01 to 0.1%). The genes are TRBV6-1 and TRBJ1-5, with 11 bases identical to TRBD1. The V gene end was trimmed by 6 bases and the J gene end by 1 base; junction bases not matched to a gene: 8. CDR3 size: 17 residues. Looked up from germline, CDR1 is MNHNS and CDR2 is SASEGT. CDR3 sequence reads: CASRRTGGAGSNQPQHF. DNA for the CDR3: TGTGCCAGCAGACGGACAGGGGGCGCGGGCAGCAATCAGCCCCAGCATTTT.

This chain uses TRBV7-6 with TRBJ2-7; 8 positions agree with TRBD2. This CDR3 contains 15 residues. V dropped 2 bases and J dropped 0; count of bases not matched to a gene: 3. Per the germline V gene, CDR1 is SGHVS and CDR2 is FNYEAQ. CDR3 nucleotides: TGTGCCAGCAGCTTAAGCGGGGGCAACTCCTACGAGCAGTACTTC. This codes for CASSLSGGNSYEQYF.